The 28 T cell receptor beta chains given below trace back to one sample, sequenced in a study of vaccination effects on CD4 cells after COVID-19. Here immunoSEQ multiplex PCR was the method, and the copy in TCRdb shows in-frame clones only, minus some. The sample has some 56,000 clones; approximately 73% are singletons. Sequencing in the ViraFEST assay came after antigen-specific CD4+ T cells had been expanded with viral peptide pools, which were used to stimulate PBMC. Investigators separated out CD4+ T cells once more than nine days of culture had passed. A PCR test confirmed that the person had SARS-CoV-2 infection between March and December 2020. Their target antigens are unknown. The specimen was CD4+ T cells from PBMCs cultured with HIV peptides, collected before COVID-19 vaccination. The sample's subset: HIV-1 Nef peptide pool negative control/reference culture. Receptors originate from a human donor who had a prior SARS-CoV-2 infection.

This clone was counted between two and nine times. The chain uses TRBV18 and TRBJ2-7, with a tentative D call TRBD2 (5 bases). Germline V gene sequence: CDR1 KGHSH, CDR2 LQKENI. This CDR3 has 14 residues. Trimming left V 4 bases short and J 6 bases short, with 16 bases between. In DNA, the CDR3 is TGTGCCAGCTCACAAACTAGGTCGCCACGCGAGCAGTACTTC. It encodes CASSQTRSPREQYF.

The chain combines TRBV11-3 with TRBJ1-2, with D maybe TRBD1 (5 bases). The V end was cut by 1 base, the J end by 5 bases, with 5 bases between. Germline V gene lookup returns CDR1 SGHNT and CDR2 YENEEA. There are 12 residues in the CDR3. The CDR3 reads CASSLGQYGYTF. The CDR3 DNA follows: TGTGCCAGCAGCTTAGGACAGTATGGCTACACCTTC.

The chain carries TRBV6-5 and TRBJ2-1; 11 nucleotides align to TRBD2. The germline gives CDR1 MNHEY, CDR2 SVGAGI. Trimming cost V 7 bases and J 9 bases; bases outside gene matches: 11. This CDR3 spans 15 amino acids. The CDR3 protein is CASKEGLAGVPEQFF. The CDR3 DNA follows: TGTGCCAGCAAAGAAGGACTAGCGGGTGTCCCTGAGCAGTTCTTC.

This chain links TRBV11-1 with TRBJ2-7; D tentatively fits TRBD1 or TRBD2 (6 bases each). V lost 5 bases to trimming and J lost 4 bases, with 18 bases between them. The germline CDR1 and CDR2 sequences are SGHAT and FQDESV (reference sequence). The CDR3 extends over 15 amino acids. CDR3 nucleotides: TGTGCCAGCAGCGGGGGGCAGGGGCCCGAATACGAGCAGTACTTC. Translating gives CASSGGQGPEYEQYF.

The J gene is TRBJ1-2, the V gene TRBV7-2, with D unclear. The CDR3 has 14 residues. Germline assignment: CDR1 SGHTA and CDR2 FQGNSA. V lost 3 bases to trimming and J lost 4 bases, with 12 bases between them. Here the CDR3 DNA reads TGTGCCAGCAGCTTCACCTCCGGGAGCTATGGCTACACCTTC. Amino acid sequence: CASSFTSGSYGYTF. Looking up the rest from reference TRBV7-2 and TRBJ1-2 gives the full variable domain: GAGVSQSPSNKVTEKGKDVELRCDPISGHTALYWYRQSLGQGLEFLIYFQGNSAPDKSGLPSDRFSAERTGGSVSTLTIQRTQQEDSAVYLCASSFTSGSYGYTFGSGTRLTVV.

The gene calls are TRBV25-1 and TRBJ2-7, with D unresolved. Germline V gives CDR1 MGHDK, CDR2 SYGVNS. This CDR3 comprises 13 residues. V lost 4 bases and J 5 bases, leaving 12 bases between the germline ends. As DNA, the CDR3 is TGTGCCAGCAGTGCCAATGCAGGAGACGAGCAGTACTTC. It translates to CASSANAGDEQYF.

The chain employs TRBV11-2 and TRBJ1-3, with 7 nucleotides matching TRBD1. The CDR3 length is 17 residues. Germline values: CDR1 SGHAT, CDR2 FQNNGV. V dropped 6 bases and J dropped 1; count of bases not matched to a gene: 12. CDR3 in amino acids: CASSIPAGGWSGNTIYF. The CDR3 DNA reads as TGTGCCAGCAGTATCCCGGCAGGGGGGTGGTCTGGAAACACCATATATTTT.

This clone is a singleton in its sample. As DNA, the CDR3 is TGTGCAAGTCGCTTAGTAGATAACTACGAGCAGTACTTC. Translating gives CASRLVDNYEQYF. The chain combines TRBV12-2 with TRBJ2-7; the D segment call TRBD2 is taken from the table without a DNA check. TRBV12-2 is noted as a pseudogene. The CDR3 is 13 amino acids.

This clone showed up just a few times. The chain uses TRBV6-5 and TRBJ1-6; unclear D gene. CDR3 length equals 13 residues. CDR1 MNHEY and CDR2 SVGAGI come from the germline V gene. Between the trimmed V and J ends, which lost 8 bases and 6 bases, there was a span of 11 bases. CDR3 nucleotides: TGTGCCAGCTCTAGCAGCCCTAATTCACCCCTCCACTTT. It is translated as CASSSSPNSPLHF.

The chain uses TRBV15 and TRBJ2-3; 7 nucleotides line up with TRBD1. The CDR3 consists of 12 residues. The J segment lost 4 bases and the V segment lost 9 bases, leaving 4 bases of the junction unmatched. Germline-derived CDR1 and CDR2 are LNHNV and YYDKDF (reference sequence). The CDR3 sequence is CATQGVSDTQYF. DNA of the CDR3: TGTGCCACGCAGGGGGTTTCAGATACGCAGTATTTT. The complete variable domain, with remaining parts taken from reference TRBV15 and TRBJ2-3, reads DAMVIQNPRYQVTQFGKPVTLSCSQTLNHNVMYWYQQKSSQAPKLLFHYYDKDFNNEADTPDNFQSRRPNTSFCFLDIRSPGLGDTAMYLCATQGVSDTQYFGPGTRLTVL.

The V and J genes are TRBV19 and TRBJ2-5; unclear D gene. The CDR3 extends over 12 amino acids. Germline CDR1 reads LNHDA; CDR2 reads SQIVND (reference sequence). The V and J ends lost 0 bases and 7 bases respectively, with 6 bases between them. In nucleotides, the CDR3 is TGTGCCAGTAGTATAGATAGGAGGACCCAGTACTTC. Translating it yields CASSIDRRTQYF. The whole variable domain, remainder taken from reference TRBV19 and TRBJ2-5, is DGGITQSPKYLFRKEGQNVTLSCEQNLNHDAMYWYRQDPGQGLRLIYYSQIVNDFQKGDIAEGYSVSREKKESFPLTVTSAQKNPTAFYLCASSIDRRTQYFGPGTRLLVL.

This clone was detected only a few times. The gene calls are TRBV6-1 and TRBJ1-2; possible D gene TRBD1, 5 bases. V was shortened by 0 bases and J by 2 bases, with 10 bases between the two germline ends. Per the germline V gene, CDR1 is MNHNS and CDR2 is SASEGT. The CDR3 loop spans 15 amino acids. The CDR3 coding sequence is TGTGCCAGCAGTGAAGCGCTCCGGGGGAACTATGGCTACACCTTC. Translating it yields CASSEALRGNYGYTF.

This chain connects TRBV15 to TRBJ1-3, with D perhaps TRBD1 (5 bases). The CDR3 is made up of 17 amino acids. V lost 0 bases and J lost 0, with 12 bases in between. Germline CDR1 LNHNV, CDR2 YYDKDF (reference sequence). CDR3 DNA sequence: TGTGCCACCAGCAGAGACCTGGACATTAGCTCTGGAAACACCATATATTTT. Its translation: CATSRDLDISSGNTIYF.

This clone has only a few counts. The genes are TRBV27 and TRBJ2-6; 7 nucleotides line up with TRBD1. Germline CDR1 reads MNHEY; CDR2 reads SMNVEV (reference sequence). Germline trimming cut 2 bases from V and 0 bases from J; bases unmatched to any gene: 13. The CDR3 is made up of 20 amino acids. The CDR3 spells CASSLPSLRDRDSGANVLTF. As DNA, the CDR3 is TGTGCCAGCAGTTTACCTTCTCTCCGAGACAGGGACTCTGGGGCCAACGTCCTGACTTTC.

In nucleotides, the CDR3 is TGTGCCAGCTCCCCCACGAACAGCCGGTTCCTTTTCTTC. It specifies CASSPTNSRFLFF. The chain recombines TRBV18 with TRBJ2-1; D is unresolved. With 6 bases removed from V and 16 bases from J, the gap between germline ends came to 22 bases. Germline loops: CDR1 KGHSH, CDR2 LQKENI. CDR3 length: 13 residues.

This clone occurred once. This rearrangement joins TRBV19 to TRBJ1-1, with D possibly TRBD1 on 6 matching bases. The CDR3 consists of 17 residues. V lost 4 bases and J 3 bases, leaving 21 bases between the germline ends. Germline CDR1 is LNHDA and CDR2 is SQIVND (reference sequence). The CDR3 nucleotides are TGTGCCAGTAGTAGCAAGTCCGCGGGACATTTGGACACTGAAGCTTTCTTT. Translation: CASSSKSAGHLDTEAFF.

V gene TRBV7-2 combines with J gene TRBJ2-5, with D perhaps TRBD1 (6 bases). From germline, CDR1 is SGHTA and CDR2 FQGNSA. With 6 bases removed from V and 6 bases from J, the gap between germline ends came to 17 bases. There are 14 residues in the CDR3. The CDR3 bases are TGTGCCAGCAGTCCCCCCCAGGGGAAAAAGACCCAGTACTTC. Amino acids: CASSPPQGKKTQYF.

The V call is TRBV4-2, the J call TRBJ2-3; 10 bases agree with TRBD2. J was trimmed by 2 bases and V by 3 bases; bases with no gene match: 5. This CDR3 is built from 16 residues. The V gene's germline CDR1 is LGHNA and CDR2 YNFKEQ. In nucleotides, the CDR3 is TGTGCCAGCAGCCAGACTAGCGGGTACGTCACAGATACGCAGTATTTT. Translated, it gives CASSQTSGYVTDTQYF.

The chain is built from TRBV4-3 and TRBJ1-2; 8 bases are a match to TRBD1. The CDR3 extends over 15 amino acids. The germline CDR1 and CDR2 sequences are LGHNA and YSLEER. Losses at the gene ends were 4 bases for V and 3 bases for J; bases not matched to a gene: 7. CDR3 sequence: CASSRGQGGYYGYTF. CDR3 DNA: TGCGCCAGCAGCCGCGGACAGGGTGGTTACTATGGCTACACCTTC.

This rearrangement joins TRBV7-2 to TRBJ2-3, with D unclear. This CDR3 is 15 amino acids long. The V gene's germline CDR1 is SGHTA and CDR2 FQGNSA. V lost 1 base and J lost 2, with 10 bases in between. CDR3 sequence reads: CASSLGPGNTDTQYF. Written as DNA, the CDR3 is TGTGCCAGCAGCTTAGGTCCCGGCAACACAGATACGCAGTATTTT.

This chain joins TRBV14 and TRBJ2-7; D remains ambiguous. CDR1 is SGHDN, CDR2 FVKESK, per germline. The CDR3 loop spans 14 amino acids. Trimming took off 0 bases at V and 6 bases at J, with 12 bases between the two ends. CDR3 sequence (DNA): TGTGCCAGCAGCCAAGATTGGGTGTCGGGCGAGCAGTACTTC. It encodes CASSQDWVSGEQYF. Using reference TRBV14 and TRBJ2-7 for the parts outside the CDR3, the full variable domain is EAGVTQFPSHSVIEKGQTVTLRCDPISGHDNLYWYRRVMGKEIKFLLHFVKESKQDESGMPNNRFLAERTGGTYSTLKVQPAELEDSGVYFCASSQDWVSGEQYFGPGTRLTVT.

The chain is built from TRBV2 and TRBJ2-1; 9 bases are a match to TRBD2. Germline V lookup: CDR1 SNHLY, CDR2 FYNNEI. The V gene end was trimmed by 5 bases and the J gene end by 2 bases; junction bases not matched to a gene: 4. This CDR3 is 15 amino acids long. This chain's CDR3 is CASSRSGGPYNEQFF. In DNA, the CDR3 is TGTGCCAGCAGTCGGAGCGGGGGGCCCTACAATGAGCAGTTCTTC.

This clone was seen a single time. J is TRBJ2-1 and V is TRBV27; 8 bases fit TRBD2. Germline V gives CDR1 MNHEY, CDR2 SMNVEV (reference sequence). V shed 6 bases and J 15 bases; nucleotides not matched to a gene: 16. The CDR3 consists of 14 residues. The CDR3 DNA follows: TGTGCCAGCAGGGGATTTTGGAGCGGGAGACGGTGGTTCTTC. It specifies CASRGFWSGRRWFF.

Here the CDR3 DNA reads TGTGCCAGCAGTCACGACAGACCTGAAGCTTTCTTT. This translates into CASSHDRPEAFF. The V call is TRBV25-1, the J call TRBJ1-1, with a tentative D call TRBD1 (5 bases). CDR3 size: 12 residues. Germline values: CDR1 MGHDK, CDR2 SYGVNS. The ends were cut back, 5 bases at V and 6 bases at J, with 10 bases in the middle.

This clone was recorded a few times. The chain couples TRBV19 to TRBJ2-1; possibly TRBD2 for D (6 bases). Germline V lookup: CDR1 LNHDA, CDR2 SQIVND (reference sequence). The CDR3 covers 14 residues. Trimming stripped 5 bases from V and 8 bases from J, with 16 bases between. The CDR3 reads CASSPPLAWHEQFF. The CDR3 bases are TGTGCCAGTAGTCCACCTCTAGCGTGGCATGAGCAGTTCTTC.

The V call is TRBV24-1, the J call TRBJ2-7; TRBD1 matches at 8 bases. After removal of 4 bases from V and 2 bases from J, the junction contained 6 bases not matched to a gene. Germline CDR1 KGHDR, CDR2 SFDVKD. The CDR3 has 15 residues. In nucleotides, the CDR3 is TGTGCCACCAGTGACCCTGGACAGGGTGCCTACGAGCAGTACTTC. This sequence encodes CATSDPGQGAYEQYF.

The chain has TRBV5-1 and TRBJ1-1; D is undetermined. Trimming pared 0 bases from V and 5 bases from J, leaving 11 bases between. Germline loops: CDR1 SGHRS, CDR2 YFSETQ. The CDR3 is 14 amino acids. The CDR3 DNA reads as TGCGCCAGCAGCTTGGAGGCGGGTGGGACTGAAGCTTTCTTT. Protein sequence: CASSLEAGGTEAFF.

The rearrangement uses TRBV9 and TRBJ2-3; D is ambiguous. This CDR3 is built from 14 residues. Germline V gene data show CDR1 as SGDLS and CDR2 as YYNGEE. Trimming cost V 2 bases and J 4 bases, with 11 bases left between them. The CDR3 loop reads CASSVWAKPDTQYF. The CDR3 DNA sequence: TGTGCCAGCAGCGTCTGGGCCAAACCAGATACGCAGTATTTT.